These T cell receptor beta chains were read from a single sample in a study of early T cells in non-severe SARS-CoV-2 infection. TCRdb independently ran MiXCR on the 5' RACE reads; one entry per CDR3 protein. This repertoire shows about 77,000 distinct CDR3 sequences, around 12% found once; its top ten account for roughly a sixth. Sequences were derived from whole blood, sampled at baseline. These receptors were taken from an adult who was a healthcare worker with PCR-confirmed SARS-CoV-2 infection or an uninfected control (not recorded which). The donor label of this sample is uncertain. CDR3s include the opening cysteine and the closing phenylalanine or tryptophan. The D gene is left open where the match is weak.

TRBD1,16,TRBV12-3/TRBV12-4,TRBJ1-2,CASLGPFRQGSYGYTF
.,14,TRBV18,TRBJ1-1,CASSLGSWITEAFF
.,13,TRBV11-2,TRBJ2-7,CASSTRPVGEQYF
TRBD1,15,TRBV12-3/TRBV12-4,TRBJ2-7,CASSSADRGPYEQYF
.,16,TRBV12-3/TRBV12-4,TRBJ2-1,CASSGGGSRSYNEQFF
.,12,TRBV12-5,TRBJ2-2,CASGLGTGELFF
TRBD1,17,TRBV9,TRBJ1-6,CASSDGQGASYNSPLHF
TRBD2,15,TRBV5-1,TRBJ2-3,CASSFGAGGKDTQYF
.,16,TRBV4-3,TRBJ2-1,CASSQAERPSYNEQFF
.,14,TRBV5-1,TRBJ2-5,CASSMELGTGTQYF
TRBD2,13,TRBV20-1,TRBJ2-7,CSARLAASYEQYF
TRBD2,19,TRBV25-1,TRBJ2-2,CASSESPASGRSNTGELFF
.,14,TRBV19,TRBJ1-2,CASRIKAGAYGYTF
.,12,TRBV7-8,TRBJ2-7,CATSGSAYEQYF
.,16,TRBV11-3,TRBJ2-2,CASSLDSAGAAGELFF
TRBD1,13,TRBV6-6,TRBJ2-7,CASSPGQPYEQYF